This TCR beta chain was captured by sequencing in a study of blood T cells in healthy people across ages. The authors ran a second PCR of roughly 6 to 12 cycles using a sample-barcoded 5' primer and a J-beta primer mix. Via MiXCR, TCRdb re-called the 5' RACE reads, giving one row per CDR3 protein. In the table there are hundreds of thousands of distinct CDR3 sequences, 56% of which are singletons. Isolating PBMCs gave at least 6 million of these cells per sample. This clonotype has ten or more counts. The sequence was obtained from a man aged 35 to 55 in good health. The sequenced sample was blood.

CDR3 protein: CASSAGTLGPETQYF. CDR3 bases: TGTGCCAGCAGCGCCGGGACCCTTGGCCCAGAGACCCAGTACTTC. This chain uses TRBV7-2 with TRBJ2-5; D is possibly TRBD1 or TRBD2 (5 bases each). CDR1 and CDR2 (germline): SGHTA, FQGNSA. This CDR3 comprises 15 residues. Trimming took 5 bases from V and 4 from J, leaving 17 bases between them.